This T cell receptor (beta chain) was captured by sequencing in a study of Ad26.COV2.S vaccination and SARS-CoV-2 variants. Sample treatment: some 19 received Ad26.COV2.S at low or high dose, single or two shots; five or six received placebo; per-sample allocation not given. The study sampled participants on day 63 after the first vaccine or placebo injection. Here immunoSEQ multiplex PCR was the method, and the copy in TCRdb shows in-frame clones only, minus some. The data contain hundreds of thousands of clones, 83% of them singletons. Sample: peripheral blood, taken in a trial of Ad26.COV2.S vaccine versus placebo. The TCR originated in a person between 18 and 65 years old who received the Ad26.COV2.S COVID-19 vaccine or a placebo.

CDR3: CASSRDTEAFF. DNA for the CDR3: TGCGCCAGCAGCCGGGACACTGAAGCTTTCTTT. This chain joins TRBV5-1 and TRBJ1-1; D not certain. Looked up from germline, CDR1 is SGHRS and CDR2 is YFSETQ. The CDR3 has 11 amino acids. V lost 4 bases, J lost 3 bases, and 4 bases lay in between.